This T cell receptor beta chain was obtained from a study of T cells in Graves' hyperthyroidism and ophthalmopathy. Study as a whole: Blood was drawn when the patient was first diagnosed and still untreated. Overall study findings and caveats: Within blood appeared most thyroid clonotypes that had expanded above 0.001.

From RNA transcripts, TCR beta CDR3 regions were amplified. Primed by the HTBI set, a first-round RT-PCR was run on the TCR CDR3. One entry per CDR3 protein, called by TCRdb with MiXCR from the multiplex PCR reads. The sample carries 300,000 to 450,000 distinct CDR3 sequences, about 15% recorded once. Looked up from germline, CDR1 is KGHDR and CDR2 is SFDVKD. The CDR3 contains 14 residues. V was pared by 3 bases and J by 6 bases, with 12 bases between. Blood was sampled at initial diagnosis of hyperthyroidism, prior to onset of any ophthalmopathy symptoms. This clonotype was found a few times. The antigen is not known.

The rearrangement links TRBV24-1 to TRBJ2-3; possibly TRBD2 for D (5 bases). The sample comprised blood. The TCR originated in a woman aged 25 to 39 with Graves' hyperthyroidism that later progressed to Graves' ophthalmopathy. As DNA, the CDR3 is TGTGCCACCAGTGATCGGACTGGTTTGGATACGCAGTATTTT. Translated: CATSDRTGLDTQYF.